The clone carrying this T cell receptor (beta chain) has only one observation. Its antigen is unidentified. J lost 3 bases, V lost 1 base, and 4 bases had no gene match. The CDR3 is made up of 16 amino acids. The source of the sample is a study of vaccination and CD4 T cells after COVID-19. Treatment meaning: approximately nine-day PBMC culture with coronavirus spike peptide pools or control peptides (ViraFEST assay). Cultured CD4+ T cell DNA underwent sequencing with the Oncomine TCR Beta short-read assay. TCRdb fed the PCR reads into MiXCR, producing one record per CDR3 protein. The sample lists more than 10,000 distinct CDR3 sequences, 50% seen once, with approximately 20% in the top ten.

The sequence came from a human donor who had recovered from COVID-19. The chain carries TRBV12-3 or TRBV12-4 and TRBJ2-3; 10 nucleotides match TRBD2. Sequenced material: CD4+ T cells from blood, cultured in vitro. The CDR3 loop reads CASSLVLAGLTDTQYF. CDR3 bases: TGTGCCAGCAGTTTAGTACTAGCGGGACTGACAGATACGCAGTATTTT.